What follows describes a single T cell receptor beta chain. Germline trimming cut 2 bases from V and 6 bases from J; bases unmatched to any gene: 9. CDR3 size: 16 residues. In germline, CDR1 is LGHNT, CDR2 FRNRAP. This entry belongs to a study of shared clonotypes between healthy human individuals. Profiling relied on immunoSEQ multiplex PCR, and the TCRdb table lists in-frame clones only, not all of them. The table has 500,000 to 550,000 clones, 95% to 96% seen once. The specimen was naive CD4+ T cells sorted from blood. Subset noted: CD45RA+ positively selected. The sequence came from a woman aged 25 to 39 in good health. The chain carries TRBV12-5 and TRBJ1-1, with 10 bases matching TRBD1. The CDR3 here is CASGLLRTGGFAEAFF. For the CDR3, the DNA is TGTGCTAGTGGTTTGTTACGGACAGGGGGATTCGCTGAAGCTTTCTTT.